This paragraph covers one T cell receptor beta chain sequence. What it binds is unknown. Here immunoSEQ multiplex PCR was the method, and the copy in TCRdb shows in-frame clones only, minus some. The table shows about 130,000 clones, with 89% occurring only once. These data come from a study of T cell responses to AZD1222 COVID-19 vaccine. General study results and limits: There were repertoire samples only from the period after the peak T cell response.

CDR3 size: 15 residues. Germline values: CDR1 SNHLY, CDR2 FYNNEI. Trimming took 2 bases from V and 2 from J, leaving 9 bases between them. The chain recombines TRBV2 with TRBJ1-4; D is undetermined. Source: peripheral blood, taken 28 days after the second AZD1222 dose. The sequence derives from an adult who received the AZD1222 COVID-19 vaccine. CDR3 DNA: TGTGCCAGCAGTGAACTTCTTGGGACTAATGAAAAACTGTTTTTT. Protein: CASSELLGTNEKLFF.